This TCR beta chain was sequenced during a study of CD8+CD57+ T cells in acquired aplastic anemia. Study-wide context: Among healthy donors, CD4+ cells averaged roughly 11 million reads.

The TCR beta profiling, which covered VDJ combination and CDR3 sequence, was carried out using genomic DNA as the template. TCRdb called the reads again in MiXCR, with one record for every CDR3 protein. Of a few hundred thousand distinct CDR3 sequences listed, 30% to 40% were seen once; the top ten hold about 1.1%. Sequences were obtained from sorted CD4+, CD8+, or CD8+CD57+ T cells (not recorded which) from PBMCs. This receptor was taken from a human donor in good health, serving as a control.

For the CDR3, the DNA is TGCAGTGCTAGTGGGGGACAGGGGCCCTACGAGCAGTACTTC. This translates into CSASGGQGPYEQYF. The rearrangement links TRBV20-1 to TRBJ2-7; 10 positions match TRBD1. The J segment lost 2 bases and the V segment lost 3 bases, leaving 4 bases of the junction unmatched. Germline values: CDR1 DFQATT, CDR2 SNEGSKA (reference sequence). CDR3 size: 14 residues.